This T cell receptor beta chain was profiled in a study of beta chain features in type 1 diabetes. Findings of the study overall: All four CD4+ subsets from Type 1 diabetes patients carried moderately but significantly shorter TCRB CDR3s. Reduced insertions and increased deletions marked VDJ junctions in type 1 diabetes patients. High-TCR-expressing cells could be over-represented by cDNA sequencing.

This clone was detected many times. Antigen: not known. V lost 5 bases and J lost 3, with 14 bases in between. CDR1 and CDR2 (germline): MNHEY, SMNVEV (reference sequence). The CDR3 spans 15 residues. Investigators reverse transcribed all isolated RNA, so they sequenced expressed TCRB transcripts. Profiling relied on immunoSEQ multiplex PCR, and the TCRdb table lists in-frame clones only, not all of them. The sample has around 340,000 clones; 7% to 9% are singletons. The gene calls are TRBV27 and TRBJ2-1, with D perhaps TRBD2 (6 bases). This sequence was found in a woman between 18 and 30 years old in good health. Source material: central memory CD4+ T cells from blood. The CDR3 coding sequence is TGTGCCAGCAGTCTAAGTATGGGACTCTACAATGAGCAGTTCTTC. Protein sequence: CASSLSMGLYNEQFF.